This T cell receptor beta chain was captured in a study of blood T cell repertoires in COVID-19. Whole-study context: Sources were T cells, B-cell-depleted T cells, or PBMCs; the material itself was cDNA or gDNA.

Sequencing was performed with immunoSEQ multiplex PCR; in TCRdb, only in-frame clones are kept and a portion is missing. The sample has fewer than 500,000 clones, about 87% seen once. The participants were between about 18 and 90 years old and came from 24 US areas. Membership in each cohort depended on participant-reported clinical history. What the recovered Cohort 3 donors had was two negative PCRs, clearance, or symptom resolution. The sequenced material came from PBMCs or T cells enriched from blood (not recorded which). This sequence was found in a man aged 25 to 40 who had recovered from COVID-19.

CDR3 amino acids: CASSRTGGPYEQYF. In DNA, the CDR3 is TGTGCCAGCAGCCGGACAGGGGGCCCCTACGAGCAGTACTTC. The V gene is TRBV11-2, the J gene TRBJ2-7; TRBD1 aligns across 11 bases. From germline, CDR1 is SGHAT and CDR2 FQNNGV. The V gene end was trimmed by 5 bases and the J gene end by 2 bases; junction bases not matched to a gene: 2. The CDR3 totals 14 residues.